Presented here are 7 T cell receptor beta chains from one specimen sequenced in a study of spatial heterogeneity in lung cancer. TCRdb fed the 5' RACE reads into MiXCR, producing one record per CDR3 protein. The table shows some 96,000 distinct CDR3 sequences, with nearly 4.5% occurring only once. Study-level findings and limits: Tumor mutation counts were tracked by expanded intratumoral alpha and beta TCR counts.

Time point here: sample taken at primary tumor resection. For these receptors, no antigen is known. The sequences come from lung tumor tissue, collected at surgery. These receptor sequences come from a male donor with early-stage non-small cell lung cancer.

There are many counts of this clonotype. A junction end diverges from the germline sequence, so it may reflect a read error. The CDR3 here is CASSQQGSTEAFF. CDR3 nucleotide sequence: TGCGCCAGCAGCCAACAGGGGAGCACTGAAGCTTTCTTT. The rearrangement uses TRBV4-2 and TRBJ1-1; 7 nucleotides align to TRBD1. This CDR3 spans 13 amino acids. CDR1 and CDR2 from the germline V gene are LGHNA and YNFKEQ.

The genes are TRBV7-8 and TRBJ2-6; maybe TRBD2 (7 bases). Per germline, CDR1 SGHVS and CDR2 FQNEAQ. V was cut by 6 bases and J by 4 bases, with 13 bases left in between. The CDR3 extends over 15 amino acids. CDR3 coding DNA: TGTGCCAGCAGGAAAGGGGGGGTCGGGGCCAACGTCCTGACTTTC. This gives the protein CASRKGGVGANVLTF.

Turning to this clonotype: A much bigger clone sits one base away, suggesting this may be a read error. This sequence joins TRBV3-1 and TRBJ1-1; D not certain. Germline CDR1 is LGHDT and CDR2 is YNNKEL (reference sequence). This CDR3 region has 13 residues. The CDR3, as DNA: TGTGCCAGCAGCCCACAACAAAACACTGAATCTTTCTTT. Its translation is CASSPQQNTESFF.

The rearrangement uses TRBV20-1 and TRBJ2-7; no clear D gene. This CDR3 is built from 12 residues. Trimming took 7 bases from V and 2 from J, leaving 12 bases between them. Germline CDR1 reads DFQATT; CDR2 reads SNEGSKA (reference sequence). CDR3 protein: CSVPGSTYEQYF. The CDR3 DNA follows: TGCAGTGTTCCTGGGTCGACCTACGAGCAGTACTTC.

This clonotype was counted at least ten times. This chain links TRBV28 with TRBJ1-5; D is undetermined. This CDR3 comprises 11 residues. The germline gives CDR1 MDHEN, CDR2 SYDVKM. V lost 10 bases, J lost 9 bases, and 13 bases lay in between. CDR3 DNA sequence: TGTGCCATCGTTTCCCCCGGGCCCCAGCATTTT. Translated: CAIVSPGPQHF.

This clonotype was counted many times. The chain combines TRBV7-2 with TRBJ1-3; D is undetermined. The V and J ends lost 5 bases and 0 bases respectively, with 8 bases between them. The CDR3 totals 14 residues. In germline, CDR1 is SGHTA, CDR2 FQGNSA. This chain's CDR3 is CASSRRGSGNTIYF. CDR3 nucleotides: TGTGCCAGCAGCCGCCGGGGCTCTGGAAACACCATATATTTT. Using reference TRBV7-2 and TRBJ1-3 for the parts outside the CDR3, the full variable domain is GAGVSQSPSNKVTEKGKDVELRCDPISGHTALYWYRQSLGQGLEFLIYFQGNSAPDKSGLPSDRFSAERTGGSVSTLTIQRTQQEDSAVYLCASSRRGSGNTIYFGEGSWLTVV.

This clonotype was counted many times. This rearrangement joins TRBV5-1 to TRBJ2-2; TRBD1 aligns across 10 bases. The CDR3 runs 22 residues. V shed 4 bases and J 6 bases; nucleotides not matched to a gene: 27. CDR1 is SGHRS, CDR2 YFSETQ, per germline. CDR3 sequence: CASSVLPRIIRLGTGAAGELFF. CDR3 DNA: TGCGCCAGCAGCGTTCTCCCGCGAATTATTCGGCTTGGGACAGGGGCGGCCGGGGAGCTGTTTTTT.